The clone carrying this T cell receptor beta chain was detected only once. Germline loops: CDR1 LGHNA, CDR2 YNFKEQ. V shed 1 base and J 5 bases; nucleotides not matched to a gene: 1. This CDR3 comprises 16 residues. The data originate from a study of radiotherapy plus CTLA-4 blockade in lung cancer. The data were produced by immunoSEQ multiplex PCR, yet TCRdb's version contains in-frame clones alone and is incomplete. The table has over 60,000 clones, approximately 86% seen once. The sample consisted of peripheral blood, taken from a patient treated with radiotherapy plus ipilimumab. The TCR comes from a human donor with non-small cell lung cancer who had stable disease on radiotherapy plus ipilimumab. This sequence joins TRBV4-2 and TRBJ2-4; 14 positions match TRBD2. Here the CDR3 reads CASSQGLAGGENIQYF. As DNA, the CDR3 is TGTGCCAGCAGCCAAGGACTAGCGGGAGGGGAAAACATTCAGTACTTC.